The entry that follows covers one TCR beta chain sequence. This entry comes from a study of cytomegalovirus exposure and HLA in healthy donors. This CDR3 has 13 amino acids. Germline CDR1 reads SGHTA; CDR2 reads FQGNSA. V was cut by 0 bases and J by 7 bases, with 7 bases left in between. The PCR made use of 60 Vbeta and 13 Jbeta primers. Assay used: immunoSEQ multiplex PCR; TCRdb lists only in-frame clones, some missing. Its table lists fewer than 150,000 clones. Source material: PBMCs. This chain links TRBV7-2 with TRBJ1-5; D remains unclear. This receptor was obtained from a man in his forties in good health and CMV-seronegative. CDR3: CASSLAAEQPQHF. For the CDR3, the DNA is TGTGCCAGCAGCTTAGCGGCGGAGCAGCCCCAGCATTTT.